Described below is a single T cell receptor beta chain sequence and its context. Its cognate antigen is unknown. The length of the CDR3 is 16 residues. With 3 bases removed from V and 3 bases from J, the gap between germline ends came to 15 bases. Germline V gene lookup returns CDR1 SNHLY and CDR2 FYNNEI. The data are from a study of T cells in tumors after PD-1 blockade. Study as a whole: Patients received pembrolizumab 200 mg every 3 weeks or cemiplimab 350 mg every 2 weeks. A subset received ongoing vismodegib 150 mg daily alongside anti-PD-1 therapy. Study results and limitations: After therapy, most expanded exhausted CD8+ clones were absent pre-treatment, suggesting clonal replacement.

The data were produced by immunoSEQ multiplex PCR, yet TCRdb's version contains in-frame clones alone and is incomplete. This sample yields 10,000 to 15,000 clones, of which around 63% are seen a single time; roughly 28% belongs to the top ten. Site-matched primary tumor biopsies were taken before and after PD-1 blockade. The sample here was tumor tissue, taken before anti-PD-1 treatment. This chain joins TRBV2 and TRBJ1-5, with D perhaps matching TRBD1 (6 bases). The receptor's source is a human donor with cutaneous squamous cell carcinoma. The CDR3 DNA is TGTGCCAGCAGTGAGACTTACAGGGCCACCAATCAGCCCCAGCATTTT. Translating gives CASSETYRATNQPQHF.